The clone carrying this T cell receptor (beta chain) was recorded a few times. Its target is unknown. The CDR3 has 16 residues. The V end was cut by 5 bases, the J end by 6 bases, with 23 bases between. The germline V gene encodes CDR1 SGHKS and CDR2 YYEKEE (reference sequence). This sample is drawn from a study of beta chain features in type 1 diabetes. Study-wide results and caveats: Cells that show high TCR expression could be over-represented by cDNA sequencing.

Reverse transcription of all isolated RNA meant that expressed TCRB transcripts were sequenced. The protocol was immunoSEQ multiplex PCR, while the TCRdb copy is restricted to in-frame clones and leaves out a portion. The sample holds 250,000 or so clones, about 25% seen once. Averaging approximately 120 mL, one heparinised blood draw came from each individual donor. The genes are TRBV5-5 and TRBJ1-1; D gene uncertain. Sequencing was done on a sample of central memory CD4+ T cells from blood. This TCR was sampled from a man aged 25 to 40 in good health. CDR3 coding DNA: TGTGCCAGCAGAAGTGGTATTGGAAGGGAGGATGCTGAAGCTTTCTTT. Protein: CASRSGIGREDAEAFF.